A single sample gave rise to the 18 T cell receptor beta chains below, sequenced in a study of shared T cell receptors in the human thymus. Measured with immunoSEQ multiplex PCR; TCRdb has only the in-frame clones, and not every one. The data show over 650,000 clones, around 87% seen once. The same data also went into a second study, on human thymus T cells.

Input material: thymocytes. These TCRs come from a boy younger than two with a congenital heart defect.

This chain uses TRBV30 with TRBJ2-1; 8 bases agree with TRBD2. The V gene's germline CDR1 is GTSNPN and CDR2 SVGIG (reference sequence). Germline trimming cut 3 bases from V and 0 bases from J; bases unmatched to any gene: 10. The CDR3 length is 17 residues. The CDR3 coding sequence is TGTGCCTGGAGCGTCAAGCGGGAGCTCCGCTCCTACAATGAGCAGTTCTTC. This encodes CAWSVKRELRSYNEQFF.

The chain joins TRBV23-1 to TRBJ1-5, with TRBD1 identical over 11 bases. TRBV23-1 is flagged as an ORF with uncertain function. The trim removed 6 bases at V and 7 bases at J, leaving 11 bases unmatched. The CDR3 runs to 16 residues. The CDR3 is CASSQIGQGAEQPQHF. The CDR3 bases are TGCGCCAGCAGCCAGATCGGACAGGGGGCCGAGCAGCCCCAGCATTTT.

The CDR3 sequence: CSVEDGGLNEKLFF. In nucleotides, the CDR3 is TGCAGCGTTGAAGATGGAGGGCTTAATGAAAAACTGTTTTTT. The V gene is TRBV29-1, the J gene TRBJ1-4; D is unresolved. Germline V gene lookup returns CDR1 SQVTM and CDR2 ANQGSEA. This CDR3 is 14 amino acids long. Trimming took 0 bases from V and 4 from J, leaving 9 bases between them.

The chain couples TRBV4-3 to TRBJ1-1, with a tentative D call TRBD1 (6 bases). The CDR3 covers 15 residues. V lost 2 bases and J lost 7, with 17 bases in between. CDR1 is LGHNA and CDR2 is YSLEER in the germline V gene. The CDR3 loop reads CASSQPTPTGFEAFF. The CDR3, as DNA: TGCGCCAGCAGCCAACCAACCCCAACAGGGTTTGAAGCTTTCTTT.

There are a few counts of this clone. The chain combines TRBV19 with TRBJ1-3; D may be TRBD1 (6 bases). CDR1 is LNHDA, CDR2 SQIVND, per germline (reference sequence). This CDR3 contains 20 residues. With 6 bases removed from V and 2 bases from J, the gap between germline ends came to 29 bases. CDR3: CASSTGTWGFTRKPGNTIYF. CDR3 DNA: TGTGCCAGTAGCACTGGGACATGGGGATTTACGAGGAAGCCTGGAAACACCATATATTTT.

V usage is TRBV7-2 and J usage is TRBJ2-7; tentative D call: TRBD1 (6 bases). The CDR3 consists of 15 residues. The germline V and J ends were trimmed by 7 bases and 0 bases, with 16 bases remaining between them. From germline, CDR1 is SGHTA and CDR2 FQGNSA. DNA for the CDR3: TGTGCCAGCAACCCGCACGGGACAATCTCCTACGAGCAGTACTTC. Amino acids: CASNPHGTISYEQYF.

The V and J genes are TRBV7-2 and TRBJ2-7, with D possibly matching TRBD1 (5 bases). The CDR3 contains 15 residues. Germline CDR1 reads SGHTA; CDR2 reads FQGNSA. V was shortened by 3 bases and J by 0 bases, with 12 bases between the two germline ends. CDR3 amino acids: CASSLVGASSYEQYF. In nucleotides, the CDR3 is TGTGCCAGCAGCTTGGTAGGGGCGAGCTCCTACGAGCAGTACTTC.

The chain employs TRBV27 and TRBJ2-1; the match to TRBD2 covers 8 bases. The junction had 11 bases not matched to a gene; V was cut back by 6 bases and J by 4 bases. The germline gives CDR1 MNHEY, CDR2 SMNVEV (reference sequence). The CDR3 has 16 amino acids. The CDR3 reads CASRPKAGVGYNEQFF. CDR3 DNA: TGTGCCAGCAGGCCCAAAGCGGGAGTAGGTTACAATGAGCAGTTCTTC.

The rearrangement links TRBV5-1 to TRBJ2-3; TRBD1 aligns across 10 bases. The CDR3 is 15 residues long. The ends lost 4 bases at V and 2 bases at J; junction bases unmatched: 4. Per germline, CDR1 SGHRS and CDR2 YFSETQ. CDR3 amino acids: CASSSGTGVTDTQYF. CDR3 nucleotide sequence: TGCGCCAGCAGCAGCGGGACAGGGGTCACAGATACGCAGTATTTT.

V gene TRBV27 combines with J gene TRBJ2-7, with D hard to call. CDR3 size: 14 residues. CDR1 and CDR2 from the germline V gene are MNHEY and SMNVEV (reference sequence). Trimming took off 5 bases at V and 2 bases at J, with 13 bases between the two ends. CDR3 nucleotides: TGTGCCAGCAGTCCCACTGGGCGACCCTACGAGCAGTACTTC. It specifies CASSPTGRPYEQYF.

DNA of the CDR3: TGTGCCAGCAGTGAATCGGCCAGGAACCGGTGGTTGATTGAGGGCTACACCTTC. Translated, it gives CASSESARNRWLIEGYTF. This chain uses TRBV6-1 with TRBJ1-2; D unclear. This CDR3 spans 18 amino acids. Looked up from germline, CDR1 is MNHNS and CDR2 is SASEGT. V shed 2 bases and J shed 8 bases, with 27 bases lying between them.

The V call is TRBV5-5, the J call TRBJ2-7; a possible D gene is TRBD2 (6 bases). From germline, CDR1 is SGHKS and CDR2 YYEKEE (reference sequence). The V gene lost 4 bases and the J gene lost 3 bases, with 20 bases spanning the gap. The CDR3 spans 16 residues. This CDR3 is CASSMVIRLVDYEQYF. CDR3 nucleotide sequence: TGTGCCAGCAGCATGGTAATCCGACTAGTCGACTACGAGCAGTACTTC.

The CDR3 protein is CASSQESPGQGSSNTEAFF. CDR3 DNA sequence: TGCGCCAGCAGCCAAGAGAGTCCGGGACAGGGCTCATCGAACACTGAAGCTTTCTTT. V usage is TRBV4-3 and J usage is TRBJ1-1; 9 bases agree with TRBD1. The germline V gene has CDR1 LGHNA and CDR2 YSLEER. CDR3 size: 19 residues. J gave up 1 base and V 0 bases, and 12 bases lay outside the gene matches.

This CDR3 is CASSSGPNSYEQYF. The CDR3 nucleotides read TGTGCCAGCAGTTCAGGGCCCAACTCCTACGAGCAGTACTTC. J is TRBJ2-7 and V is TRBV5-6; D perhaps matches TRBD1 (5 bases). Trimming took off 5 bases at V and 0 bases at J, with 12 bases between the two ends. Germline CDR1 is SGHDT and CDR2 is YYEEEE. The CDR3 runs to 14 residues. The variable domain in full, with the rest retrieved from reference TRBV5-6 and TRBJ2-7, is DAGVTQSPTHLIKTRGQQVTLRCSPKSGHDTVSWYQQALGQGPQFIFQYYEEEERQRGNFPDRFSGHQFPNYSSELNVNALLLGDSALYLCASSSGPNSYEQYFGPGTRLTVT.

The V call is TRBV5-6, the J call TRBJ1-4, with D maybe TRBD1 (6 bases). The ends were cut back, 4 bases at V and 3 bases at J, with 13 bases in the middle. The germline gives CDR1 SGHDT, CDR2 YYEEEE. CDR3 length equals 15 residues. The CDR3 reads CASSKHRVANEKLFF. The CDR3 DNA reads TGTGCCAGCAGCAAACACAGGGTAGCTAATGAAAAACTGTTTTTT.

This clone was detected only once. This chain connects TRBV10-3 to TRBJ2-5; the match to TRBD1 covers 7 bases. Germline loops: CDR1 ENHRY, CDR2 SYGVKD. The CDR3 runs 15 residues. Unmatched junction bases numbered 14, after V lost 8 bases and J lost 5 bases. The CDR3 bases are TGTGCCATCTCTTCTAACAGGGGTTGGTCGGAGACCCAGTACTTC. Amino acids: CAISSNRGWSETQYF.

The chain combines TRBV9 with TRBJ2-5; D is possibly TRBD2 (5 bases). Germline V lookup: CDR1 SGDLS, CDR2 YYNGEE. This CDR3 contains 14 residues. The V gene lost 0 bases and the J gene lost 1 base, with 7 bases spanning the gap. The CDR3 sequence: CASSVAGIQETQYF. The CDR3 coding sequence is TGTGCCAGCAGCGTAGCCGGGATCCAAGAGACCCAGTACTTC.

The CDR3: CASSSPHSGGSYEQYF. The CDR3 region has the DNA TGTGCCAGCAGCTCCCCTCACTCGGGAGGATCCTACGAGCAGTACTTC. The rearrangement uses TRBV11-2 and TRBJ2-7; 7 bases agree with TRBD2. This CDR3 region has 16 residues. After removal of 4 bases from V and 1 base from J, the junction contained 10 bases not matched to a gene. In germline, CDR1 is SGHAT, CDR2 FQNNGV. Looking up the rest from reference TRBV11-2 and TRBJ2-7 gives the full variable domain: EAGVAQSPRYKIIEKRQSVAFWCNPISGHATLYWYQQILGQGPKLLIQFQNNGVVDDSQLPKDRFSAERLKGVDSTLKIQPAKLEDSAVYLCASSSPHSGGSYEQYFGPGTRLTVT.